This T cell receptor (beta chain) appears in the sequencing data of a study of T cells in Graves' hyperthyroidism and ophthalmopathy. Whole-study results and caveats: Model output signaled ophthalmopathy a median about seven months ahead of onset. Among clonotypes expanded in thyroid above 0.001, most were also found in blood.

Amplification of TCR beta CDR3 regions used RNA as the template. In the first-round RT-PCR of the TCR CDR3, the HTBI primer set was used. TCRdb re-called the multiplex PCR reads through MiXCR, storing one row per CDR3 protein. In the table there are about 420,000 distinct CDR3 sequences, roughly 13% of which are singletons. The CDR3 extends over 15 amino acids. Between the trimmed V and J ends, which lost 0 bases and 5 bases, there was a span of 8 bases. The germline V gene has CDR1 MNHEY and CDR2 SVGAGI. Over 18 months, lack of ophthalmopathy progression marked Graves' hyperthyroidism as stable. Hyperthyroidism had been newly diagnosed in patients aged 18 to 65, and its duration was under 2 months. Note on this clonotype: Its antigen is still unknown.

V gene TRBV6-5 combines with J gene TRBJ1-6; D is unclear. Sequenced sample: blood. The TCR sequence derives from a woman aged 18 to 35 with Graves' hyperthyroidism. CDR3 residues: CASSYSWDHNSPLHF. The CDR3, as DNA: TGTGCCAGCAGTTACTCATGGGATCATAATTCACCCCTCCACTTT.